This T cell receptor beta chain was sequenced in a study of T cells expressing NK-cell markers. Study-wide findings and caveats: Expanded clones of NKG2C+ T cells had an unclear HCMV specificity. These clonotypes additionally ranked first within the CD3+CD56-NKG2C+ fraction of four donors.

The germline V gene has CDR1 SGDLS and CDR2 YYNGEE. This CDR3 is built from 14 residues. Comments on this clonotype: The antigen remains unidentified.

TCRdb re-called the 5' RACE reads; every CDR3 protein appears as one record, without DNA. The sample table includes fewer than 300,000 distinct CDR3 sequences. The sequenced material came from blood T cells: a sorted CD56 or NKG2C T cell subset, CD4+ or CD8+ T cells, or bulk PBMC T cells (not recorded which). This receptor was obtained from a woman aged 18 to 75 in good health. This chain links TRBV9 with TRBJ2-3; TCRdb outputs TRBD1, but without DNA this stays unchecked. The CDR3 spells CASSPRQTTDTQYF.